One sample yielded the 14 T cell receptor beta chains listed below, sequenced in a study of blood T cells in healthy people across ages (dated by TCRdb to the mid-2010s). The method was 5' RACE. The data were produced on an Illumina HiSeq 2500. A second PCR of 7 to 11 cycles was performed with a sample-barcoded 5' primer and a J-beta primer mix. TCRdb reprocessing: public reads trimmed at Q25 with fastp, clones called with MiXCR, in-frame beta chains kept. Each CDR3 protein appears once, grouped with its most common genes and DNA. The sample records 380,000 or so distinct CDR3 sequences, more than 45% of which are singletons. The leading ten clones occupy 45% to 55% of the sample. Material: blood. The receptors here all came from a man aged 60 to 69 in good health.

This clonotype was detected only a few times. The rearrangement links TRBV20-1 to TRBJ2-1, with 8 positions matching TRBD1. The CDR3 length is 14 residues. CDR1 and CDR2 from the germline V gene are DFQATT and SNEGSKA (reference sequence). V was pared by 4 bases and J by 2 bases, with 4 bases of the junction left unmatched. This CDR3 reads CSATGTGPYNEQFF. The CDR3 region has the DNA TGCAGTGCTACCGGGACAGGACCCTACAATGAGCAGTTCTTC.

The gene calls are TRBV7-2 and TRBJ2-1; 9 nucleotides line up with TRBD2. CDR3 length: 15 residues. The V gene end was trimmed by 5 bases and the J gene end by 12 bases; junction bases not matched to a gene: 14. CDR1 SGHTA and CDR2 FQGNSA come from the germline V gene. The CDR3 DNA reads TGTGCCAGCAGCCAGGGGGGACTAGCAGGTGGCAGGCAGTTCTTC. Its translation: CASSQGGLAGGRQFF.

V gene TRBV4-3 combines with J gene TRBJ1-2, with 9 nucleotides matching TRBD1. Trimming cost V 1 base and J 4 bases; bases outside gene matches: 4. CDR3 length: 15 residues. Per germline, CDR1 LGHNA and CDR2 YSLEER. The chain's CDR3 is CASSQVGQGIYGYTF. The CDR3 DNA sequence: TGCGCCAGCAGCCAAGTGGGACAGGGAATCTATGGCTACACCTTC.

The gene calls are TRBV20-1 and TRBJ2-3; D is possibly TRBD1 (6 bases). Germline CDR1 reads DFQATT; CDR2 reads SNEGSKA (reference sequence). CDR3 length: 16 amino acids. CDR3 protein: CSATPVNSGDTDTQYF. In DNA, the CDR3 is TGCAGCGCCACGCCGGTTAATTCAGGGGACACAGATACGCAGTATTTT.

This clonotype occurred many times. The chain employs TRBV12-3 or TRBV12-4 and TRBJ2-4, with 9 nucleotides matching TRBD1. The CDR3 spans 19 residues. Trimming removed 6 bases from V and 0 bases from J; junction bases left unmatched: 15. CDR3 nucleotides: TGTGCCAGCAGCCCCGGGGGACAGGGTGTTACCCCAGCCAAAAACATTCAGTACTTC. Translated: CASSPGGQGVTPAKNIQYF.

Only a few counts were recorded for this clonotype. The V gene is TRBV24-1, the J gene TRBJ2-1; D not certain. The CDR3 is made up of 16 amino acids. Germline CDR1 reads KGHDR; CDR2 reads SFDVKD. The V and J ends lost 2 bases and 9 bases respectively, with 19 bases between them. CDR3 region: CATSDSRKGGLSEQFF. The CDR3 DNA sequence: TGTGCCACCAGTGATTCCCGAAAGGGTGGTCTAAGTGAGCAGTTCTTC.

V and J are TRBV20-1 and TRBJ1-4; 7 bases are a match to TRBD1. V lost 4 bases and J lost 2; bases outside the gene matches: 19. Germline V gives CDR1 DFQATT, CDR2 SNEGSKA (reference sequence). The CDR3 runs 19 residues. The CDR3 DNA follows: TGCAGTGCTACCAGGGTAATCGACAGGGAGTCGAGGACTAATGAAAAACTGTTTTTT. Its protein is CSATRVIDRESRTNEKLFF.

This clonotype appeared a few times. The chain links TRBV4-2 to TRBJ2-1, with D unresolved. Germline V gene data show CDR1 as LGHNA and CDR2 as YNFKEQ. The CDR3 contains 12 residues. The germline V and J ends were trimmed by 0 bases and 10 bases, with 7 bases remaining between them. The CDR3 coding sequence is TGTGCCAGCAGCCAAGAAATTGGGGAGCAGTTCTTC. Translated, it gives CASSQEIGEQFF.

V and J are TRBV12-3 or TRBV12-4 and TRBJ2-3, with D possibly being TRBD1 (6 bases). CDR3 length: 14 amino acids. Trimming cost V 7 bases and J 1 base, with 12 bases left between them. CDR3: CASKPGHRTDTQYF. The CDR3 DNA follows: TGTGCCAGCAAGCCGGGACACCGCACAGATACGCAGTATTTT.

The chain employs TRBV7-2 and TRBJ2-7; 8 bases agree with TRBD1. Germline CDR1 reads SGHTA; CDR2 reads FQGNSA. Losses at the gene ends were 0 bases for V and 7 bases for J; bases not matched to a gene: 8. The CDR3 extends over 15 amino acids. The chain's CDR3 is CASSLAGQAYNEQYF. In nucleotides, the CDR3 is TGTGCCAGCAGCTTAGCGGGACAGGCGTACAATGAGCAGTACTTC.

This clonotype was seen a single time. Written as DNA, the CDR3 is TGCAGTGCTAGAGATCACTTAGCCACAGATACGCAGTATTTT. Translation: CSARDHLATDTQYF. This rearrangement joins TRBV20-1 to TRBJ2-3; unclear D gene. The germline V gene has CDR1 DFQATT and CDR2 SNEGSKA (reference sequence). This CDR3 has 14 residues. The ends were cut back, 0 bases at V and 2 bases at J, with 9 bases in the middle.

This clonotype came up once. The chain combines TRBV7-6 with TRBJ2-7, with a weak D call TRBD2 (6 bases). This CDR3 has 16 residues. Germline assignment: CDR1 SGHVS and CDR2 FNYEAQ. Trimming pared 1 base from V and 0 bases from J, leaving 13 bases between. CDR3 DNA: TGTGCCAGCAGCTTAGAACTCGGAGCGGGCTCCTACGAGCAGTACTTC. It is translated as CASSLELGAGSYEQYF.

The gene calls are TRBV12-3 or TRBV12-4 and TRBJ1-2, with D possibly TRBD1 on 6 matching bases. CDR3 size: 17 residues. Trimming removed 7 bases at V and 0 bases at J, with 21 bases between. The CDR3 region is CASTIKALGTPNYGYTF. CDR3 in DNA: TGTGCCAGCACCATAAAGGCCCTAGGGACACCTAACTATGGCTACACCTTC.

This clonotype was recorded a few times. The chain employs TRBV27 and TRBJ1-2; D is possibly TRBD1 (5 bases). The CDR3 totals 13 residues. V lost 3 bases and J lost 7, with 12 bases in between. CDR1 is MNHEY and CDR2 is SMNVEV in the germline V gene (reference sequence). The CDR3 is CASSFLNGTGYTF. The CDR3 DNA is TGTGCCAGCAGTTTTCTTAATGGGACTGGCTACACCTTC.